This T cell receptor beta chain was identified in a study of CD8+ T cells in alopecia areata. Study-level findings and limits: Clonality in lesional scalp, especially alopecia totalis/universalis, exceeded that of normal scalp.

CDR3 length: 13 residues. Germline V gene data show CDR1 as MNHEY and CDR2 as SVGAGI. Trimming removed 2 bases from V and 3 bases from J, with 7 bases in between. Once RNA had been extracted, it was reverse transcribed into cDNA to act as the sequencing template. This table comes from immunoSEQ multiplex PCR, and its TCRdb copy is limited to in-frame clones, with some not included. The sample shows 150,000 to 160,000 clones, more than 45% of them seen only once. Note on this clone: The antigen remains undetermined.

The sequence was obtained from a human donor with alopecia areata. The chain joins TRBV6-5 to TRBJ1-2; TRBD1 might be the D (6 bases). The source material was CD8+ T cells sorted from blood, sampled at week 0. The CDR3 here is CASSYGGDYGYTF. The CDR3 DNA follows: TGTGCCAGCAGTTACGGGGGCGACTATGGCTACACCTTC.